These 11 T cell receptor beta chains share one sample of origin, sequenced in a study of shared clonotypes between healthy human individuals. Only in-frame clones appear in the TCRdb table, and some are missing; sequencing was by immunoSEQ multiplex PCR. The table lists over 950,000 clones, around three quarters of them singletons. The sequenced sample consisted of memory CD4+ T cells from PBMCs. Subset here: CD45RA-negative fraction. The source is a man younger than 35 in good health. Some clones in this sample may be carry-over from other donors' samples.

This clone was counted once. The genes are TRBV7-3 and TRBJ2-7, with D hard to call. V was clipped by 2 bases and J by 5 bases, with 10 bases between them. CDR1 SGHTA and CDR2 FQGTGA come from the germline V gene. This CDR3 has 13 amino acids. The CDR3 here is CASSLLPRDEQYF. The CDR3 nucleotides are TGTGCCAGCAGCTTACTCCCTAGGGACGAGCAGTACTTC.

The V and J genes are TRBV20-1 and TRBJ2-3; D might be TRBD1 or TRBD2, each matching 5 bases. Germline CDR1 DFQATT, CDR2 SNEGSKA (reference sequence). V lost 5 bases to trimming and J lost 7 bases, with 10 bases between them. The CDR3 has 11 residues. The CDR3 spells CSAALGHTQYF. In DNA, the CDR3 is TGCAGTGCTGCCTTGGGACATACGCAGTATTTT.

For the CDR3, the DNA is TGTGCCAGCAGTTACACCGAGAATTACGAGCAGTACTTC. Amino acids: CASSYTENYEQYF. The rearrangement links TRBV6-5 to TRBJ2-7; D is uncertain. This CDR3 spans 13 amino acids. The V and J ends lost 2 bases and 4 bases respectively, with 9 bases between them. Looked up from germline, CDR1 is MNHEY and CDR2 is SVGAGI.

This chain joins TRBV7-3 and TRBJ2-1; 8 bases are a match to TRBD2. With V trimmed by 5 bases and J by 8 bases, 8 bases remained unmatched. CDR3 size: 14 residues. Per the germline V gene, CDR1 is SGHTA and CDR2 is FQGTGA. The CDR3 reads CASSPGLAFDEQFF. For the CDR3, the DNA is TGTGCCAGCAGCCCTGGACTAGCTTTTGATGAGCAGTTCTTC.

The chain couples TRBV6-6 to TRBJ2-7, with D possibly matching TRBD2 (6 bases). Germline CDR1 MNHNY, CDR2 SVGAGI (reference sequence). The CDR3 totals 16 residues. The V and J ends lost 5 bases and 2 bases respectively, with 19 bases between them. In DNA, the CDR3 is TGTGCCAGCAGTCGAAGCAGCGCAGCGGGTGCCTACGAGCAGTACTTC. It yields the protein CASSRSSAAGAYEQYF.

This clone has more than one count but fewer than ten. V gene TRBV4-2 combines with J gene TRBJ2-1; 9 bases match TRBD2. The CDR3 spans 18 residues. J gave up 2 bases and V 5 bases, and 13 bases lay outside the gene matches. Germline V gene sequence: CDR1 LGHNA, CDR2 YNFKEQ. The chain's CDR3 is CASSSGTAGGRAYNEQFF. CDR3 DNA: TGTGCCAGCAGCTCAGGTACAGCGGGAGGCAGGGCCTACAATGAGCAGTTCTTC.

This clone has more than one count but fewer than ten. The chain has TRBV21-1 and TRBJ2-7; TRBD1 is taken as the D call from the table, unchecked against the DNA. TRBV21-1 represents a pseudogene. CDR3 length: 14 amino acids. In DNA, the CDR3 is TGTGCCAGCAGCTCGACAGGGGATTTCTACGAGCAGTACTTC. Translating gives CASSSTGDFYEQYF.

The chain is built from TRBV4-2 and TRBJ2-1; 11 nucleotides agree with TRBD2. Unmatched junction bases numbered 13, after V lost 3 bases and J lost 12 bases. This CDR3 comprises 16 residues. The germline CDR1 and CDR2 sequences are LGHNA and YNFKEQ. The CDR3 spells CASSQVSGTSGRLQFF. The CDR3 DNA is TGTGCCAGCAGCCAGGTATCCGGGACTAGCGGCAGGCTGCAGTTCTTC.

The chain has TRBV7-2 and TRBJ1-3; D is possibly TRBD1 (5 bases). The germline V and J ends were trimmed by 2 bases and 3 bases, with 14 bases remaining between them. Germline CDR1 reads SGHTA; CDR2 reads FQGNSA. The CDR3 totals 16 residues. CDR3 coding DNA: TGTGCCAGCAGCTTAAACCCAGGGCTGAGTGGAAACACCATATATTTT. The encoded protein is CASSLNPGLSGNTIYF.

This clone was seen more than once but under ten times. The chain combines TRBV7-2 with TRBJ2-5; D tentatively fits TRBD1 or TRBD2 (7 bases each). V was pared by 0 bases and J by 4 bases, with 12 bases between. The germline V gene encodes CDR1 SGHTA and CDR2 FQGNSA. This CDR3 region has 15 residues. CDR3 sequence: CASSLASGGGETQYF. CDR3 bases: TGTGCCAGCAGCTTAGCATCAGGGGGGGGAGAGACCCAGTACTTC. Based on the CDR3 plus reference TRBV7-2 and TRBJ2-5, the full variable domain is GAGVSQSPSNKVTEKGKDVELRCDPISGHTALYWYRQSLGQGLEFLIYFQGNSAPDKSGLPSDRFSAERTGGSVSTLTIQRTQQEDSAVYLCASSLASGGGETQYFGPGTRLLVL.

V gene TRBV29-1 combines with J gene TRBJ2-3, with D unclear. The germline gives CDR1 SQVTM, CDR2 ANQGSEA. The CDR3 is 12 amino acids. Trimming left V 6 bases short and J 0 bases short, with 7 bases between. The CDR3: CSVDDSTDTQYF. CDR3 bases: TGCAGCGTCGACGACAGCACAGATACGCAGTATTTT.